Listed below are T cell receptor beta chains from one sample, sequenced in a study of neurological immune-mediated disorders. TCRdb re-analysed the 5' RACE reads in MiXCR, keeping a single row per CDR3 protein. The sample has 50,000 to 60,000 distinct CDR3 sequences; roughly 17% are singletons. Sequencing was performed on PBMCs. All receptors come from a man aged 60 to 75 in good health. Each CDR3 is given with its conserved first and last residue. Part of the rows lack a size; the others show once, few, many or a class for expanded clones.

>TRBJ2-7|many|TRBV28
CASSLENEQYF
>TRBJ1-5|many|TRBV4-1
CASSQGGLEVWGSNQPQHF
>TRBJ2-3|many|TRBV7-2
CASIPGRSTDTQYF
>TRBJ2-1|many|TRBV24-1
CATSDLYPGQGGNEQFF
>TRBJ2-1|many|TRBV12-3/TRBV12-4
CASSPKGSARVNEQFF
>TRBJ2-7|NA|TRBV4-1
CASSQVLSPAGISYEQYF
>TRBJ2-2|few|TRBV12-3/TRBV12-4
CASSAFQGAGGELFF
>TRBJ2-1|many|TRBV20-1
CSATGGTSGRVYEQFF
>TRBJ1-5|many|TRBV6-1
CASSGGQRYQPQHF
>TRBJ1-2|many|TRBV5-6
CASSRRVKDGYTF
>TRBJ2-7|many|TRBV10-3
CAIGSSGVYYEQYF
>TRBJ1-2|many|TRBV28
CASVEVDYGYTF
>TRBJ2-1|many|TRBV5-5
CASSLVQREEVEQFF
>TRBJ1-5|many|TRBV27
CASSSTGEGSQPQHF
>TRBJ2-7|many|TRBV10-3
CAISLGLAGHEQYF
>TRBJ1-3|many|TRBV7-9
CASSLGGEAGNTIYF
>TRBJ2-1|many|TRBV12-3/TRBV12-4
CASSWTSSFNEQFF
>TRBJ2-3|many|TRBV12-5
CASSARDRPDTQYF
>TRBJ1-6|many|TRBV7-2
CASRDQTGGAYNSPLHF
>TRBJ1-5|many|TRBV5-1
CASSLEGGEGQPQHF
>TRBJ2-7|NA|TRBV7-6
CASSFGGTGNFEHYF
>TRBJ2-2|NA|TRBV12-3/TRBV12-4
CVNSFVLAGVSGELFF
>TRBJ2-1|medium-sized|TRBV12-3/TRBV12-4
CASSPSGRGNEQFF